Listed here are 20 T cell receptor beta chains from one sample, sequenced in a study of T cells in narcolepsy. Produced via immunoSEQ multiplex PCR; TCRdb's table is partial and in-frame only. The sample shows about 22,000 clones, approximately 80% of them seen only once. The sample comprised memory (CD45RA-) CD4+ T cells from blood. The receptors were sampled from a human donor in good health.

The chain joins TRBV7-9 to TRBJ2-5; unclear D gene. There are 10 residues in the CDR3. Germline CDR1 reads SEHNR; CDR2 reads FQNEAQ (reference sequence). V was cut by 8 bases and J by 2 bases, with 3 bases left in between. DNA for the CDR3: TGTGCCAGCGGGCAAGAGACCCAGTACTTC. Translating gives CASGQETQYF. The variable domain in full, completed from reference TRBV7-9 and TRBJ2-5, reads DTGVSQNPRHKITKRGQNVTFRCDPISEHNRLYWYRQTLGQGPEFLTYFQNEAQLEKSRLLSDRFSAERPKGSFSTLEIQRTEQGDSAMYLCASGQETQYFGPGTRLLVL.

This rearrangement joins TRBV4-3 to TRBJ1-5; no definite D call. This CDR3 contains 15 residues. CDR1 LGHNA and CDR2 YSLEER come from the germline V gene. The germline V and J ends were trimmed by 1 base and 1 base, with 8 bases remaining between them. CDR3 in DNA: TGCGCCAGCAGCCAAGTTCACGGAAGCAATCAGCCCCAGCATTTT. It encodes CASSQVHGSNQPQHF.

CDR3 sequence reads: CASSERWDRGLYTF. DNA of the CDR3: TGTGCCAGCAGTGAGCGCTGGGACAGGGGACTCTACACCTTC. The chain carries TRBV2 and TRBJ1-2; 10 bases map to TRBD1. This CDR3 is built from 14 residues. Germline V gene data show CDR1 as SNHLY and CDR2 as FYNNEI. J was trimmed by 10 bases and V by 3 bases; bases with no gene match: 8.

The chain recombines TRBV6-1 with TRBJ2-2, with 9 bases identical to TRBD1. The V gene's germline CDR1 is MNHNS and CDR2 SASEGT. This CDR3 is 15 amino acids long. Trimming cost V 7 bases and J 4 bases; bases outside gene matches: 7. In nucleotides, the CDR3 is TGTGCCAGCACTACAGGGGGCGCGGGCACCGGGGAGCTGTTTTTT. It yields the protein CASTTGGAGTGELFF.

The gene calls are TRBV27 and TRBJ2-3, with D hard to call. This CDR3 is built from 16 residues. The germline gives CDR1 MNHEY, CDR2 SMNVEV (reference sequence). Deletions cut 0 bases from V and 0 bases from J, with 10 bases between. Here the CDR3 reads CASSLSRIRSTDTQYF. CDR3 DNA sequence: TGTGCCAGCAGTTTATCTAGGATTCGTAGCACAGATACGCAGTATTTT.

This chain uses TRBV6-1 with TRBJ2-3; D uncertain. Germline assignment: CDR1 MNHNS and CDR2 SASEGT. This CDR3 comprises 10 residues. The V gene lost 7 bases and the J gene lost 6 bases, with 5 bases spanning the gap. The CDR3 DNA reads TGTGCCAGCACCTGGGATACGCAGTATTTT. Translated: CASTWDTQYF.

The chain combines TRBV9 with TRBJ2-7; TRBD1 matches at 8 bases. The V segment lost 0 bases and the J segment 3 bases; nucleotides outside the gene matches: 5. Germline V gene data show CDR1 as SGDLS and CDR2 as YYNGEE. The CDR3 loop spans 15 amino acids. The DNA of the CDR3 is TGTGCCAGCAGCGTAGCAGGGACAGGAGACTACGAGCAGTACTTC. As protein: CASSVAGTGDYEQYF.

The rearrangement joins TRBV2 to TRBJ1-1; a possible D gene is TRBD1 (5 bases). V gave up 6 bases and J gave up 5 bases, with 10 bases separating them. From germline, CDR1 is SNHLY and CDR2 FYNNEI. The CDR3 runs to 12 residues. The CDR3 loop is CASSWGGTEAFF. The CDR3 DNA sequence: TGTGCCAGCAGCTGGGGGGGAACTGAAGCTTTCTTT.

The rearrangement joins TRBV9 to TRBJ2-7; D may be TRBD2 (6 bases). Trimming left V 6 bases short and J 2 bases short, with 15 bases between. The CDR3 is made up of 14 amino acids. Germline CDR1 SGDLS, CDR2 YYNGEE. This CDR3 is CASNGGFPTYEQYF. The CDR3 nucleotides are TGTGCCAGCAACGGGGGATTCCCAACCTACGAGCAGTACTTC.

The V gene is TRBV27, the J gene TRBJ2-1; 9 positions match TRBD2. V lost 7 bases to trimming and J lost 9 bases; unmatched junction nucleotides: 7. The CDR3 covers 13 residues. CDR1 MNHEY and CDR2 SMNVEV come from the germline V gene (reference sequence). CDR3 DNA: TGTGCCAGCATCCCCTCGCGGGGGGGTGAGCAGTTCTTC. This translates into CASIPSRGGEQFF.

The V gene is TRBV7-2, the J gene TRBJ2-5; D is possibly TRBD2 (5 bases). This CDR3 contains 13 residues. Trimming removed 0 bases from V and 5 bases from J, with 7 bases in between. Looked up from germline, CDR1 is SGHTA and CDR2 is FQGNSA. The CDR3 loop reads CASSLAGVETQYF. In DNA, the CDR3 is TGTGCCAGCAGCTTAGCCGGGGTGGAGACCCAGTACTTC. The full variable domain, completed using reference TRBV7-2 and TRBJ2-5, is GAGVSQSPSNKVTEKGKDVELRCDPISGHTALYWYRQSLGQGLEFLIYFQGNSAPDKSGLPSDRFSAERTGGSVSTLTIQRTQQEDSAVYLCASSLAGVETQYFGPGTRLLVL.

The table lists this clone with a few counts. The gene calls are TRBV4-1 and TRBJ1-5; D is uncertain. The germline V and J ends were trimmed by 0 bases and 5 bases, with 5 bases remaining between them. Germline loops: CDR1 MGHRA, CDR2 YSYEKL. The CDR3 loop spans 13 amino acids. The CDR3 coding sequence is TGCGCCAGCAGCCAAGATGTGGATCAGCCCCAGCATTTT. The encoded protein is CASSQDVDQPQHF.

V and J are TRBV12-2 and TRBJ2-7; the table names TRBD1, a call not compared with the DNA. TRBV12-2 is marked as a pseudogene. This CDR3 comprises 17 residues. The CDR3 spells CASRLENGQGASYEQYF. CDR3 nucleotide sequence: TGTGCAAGTCGCTTAGAGAATGGACAGGGGGCGTCCTACGAGCAGTACTTC.

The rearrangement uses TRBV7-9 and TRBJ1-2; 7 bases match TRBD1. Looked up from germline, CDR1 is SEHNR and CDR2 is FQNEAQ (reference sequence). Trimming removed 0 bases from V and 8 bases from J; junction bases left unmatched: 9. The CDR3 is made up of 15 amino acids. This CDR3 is CASSLAGTAASGYTF. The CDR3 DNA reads TGTGCCAGCAGCTTAGCCGGGACAGCGGCCTCCGGCTACACCTTC.

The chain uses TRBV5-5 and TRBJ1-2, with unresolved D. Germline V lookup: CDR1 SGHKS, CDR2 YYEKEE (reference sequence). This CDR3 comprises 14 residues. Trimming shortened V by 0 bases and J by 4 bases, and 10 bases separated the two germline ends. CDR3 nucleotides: TGTGCCAGCAGCTTGGGGGTCGAGTTCTATGGCTACACCTTC. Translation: CASSLGVEFYGYTF.

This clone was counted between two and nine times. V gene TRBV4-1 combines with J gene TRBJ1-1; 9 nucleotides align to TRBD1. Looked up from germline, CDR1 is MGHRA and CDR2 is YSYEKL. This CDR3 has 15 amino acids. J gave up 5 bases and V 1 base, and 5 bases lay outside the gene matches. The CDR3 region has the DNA TGCGCCAGCAGCCAAGCTCACAGGGGGCGGACTGAAGCTTTCTTT. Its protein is CASSQAHRGRTEAFF.

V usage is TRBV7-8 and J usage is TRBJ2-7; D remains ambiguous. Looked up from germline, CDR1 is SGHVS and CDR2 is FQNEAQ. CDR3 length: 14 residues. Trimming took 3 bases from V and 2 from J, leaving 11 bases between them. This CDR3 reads CASSFDKHTYEQYF. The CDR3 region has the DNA TGTGCCAGCAGCTTTGACAAACACACCTACGAGCAGTACTTC.

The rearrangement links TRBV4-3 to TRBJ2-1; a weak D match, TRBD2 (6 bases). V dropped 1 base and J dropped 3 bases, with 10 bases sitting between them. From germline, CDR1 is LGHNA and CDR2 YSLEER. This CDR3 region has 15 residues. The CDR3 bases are TGCGCCAGCAGCCAAGTCGGGGGAGTCTACAATGAGCAGTTCTTC. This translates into CASSQVGGVYNEQFF.

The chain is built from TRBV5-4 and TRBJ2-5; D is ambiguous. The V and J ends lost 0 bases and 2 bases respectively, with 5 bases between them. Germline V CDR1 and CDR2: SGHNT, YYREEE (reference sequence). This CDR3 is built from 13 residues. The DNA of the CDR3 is TGTGCCAGCAGCTTGGGTCAGCAAGAGACCCAGTACTTC. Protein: CASSLGQQETQYF.

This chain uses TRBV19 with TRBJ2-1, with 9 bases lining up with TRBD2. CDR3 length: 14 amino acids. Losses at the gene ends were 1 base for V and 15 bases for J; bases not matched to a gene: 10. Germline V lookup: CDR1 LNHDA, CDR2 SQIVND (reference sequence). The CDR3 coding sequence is TGTGCCAGTAGTATAGCCGAGCGGGGGGCCCCATTGTTCTTC. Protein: CASSIAERGAPLFF.